The rows below give T cell receptor beta chains drawn from one sample of a study of shared clonotypes between healthy human individuals. Method: immunoSEQ multiplex PCR; TCRdb's copy keeps in-frame clones and lacks some. Here the sample spans more than 2 million clones, 95% being singletons. Input material: naive CD4+ T cells sorted from blood. These TCRs come from a young man in good health. CDR3s leave out the opening cysteine and the closing phenylalanine or tryptophan. A D gene is named only where the DNA matches it firmly. Rows may omit the clone size; those that give it use once, few, many or a size class.

cdr3_aa: ASSPLSWAQY
d_call: .
j_call: TRBJ2-5
v_call: TRBV4-1
cdr3_length: 10
clone_size: .

cdr3_aa: ASSPLWGYGYT
d_call: .
j_call: TRBJ1-2
v_call: TRBV6-5
cdr3_length: 11
clone_size: .

cdr3_aa: AFPTGVNYGYT
d_call: TRBD1
j_call: TRBJ1-2
v_call: TRBV30
cdr3_length: 11
clone_size: .

cdr3_aa: AWSVQNRETQY
d_call: .
j_call: TRBJ2-5
v_call: TRBV30
cdr3_length: 11
clone_size: .

cdr3_aa: TSSQGDLVSRYPYEQY
d_call: .
j_call: TRBJ2-7
v_call: TRBV1
cdr3_length: 16
clone_size: .

cdr3_aa: ASSDRTSGSTDTQY
d_call: TRBD2
j_call: TRBJ2-3
v_call: TRBV7-2
cdr3_length: 14
clone_size: .

cdr3_aa: ASSLDIMGSYEQY
d_call: .
j_call: TRBJ2-7
v_call: TRBV5-1
cdr3_length: 13
clone_size: once

cdr3_aa: ASSPPGAYGYT
d_call: .
j_call: TRBJ1-2
v_call: TRBV9
cdr3_length: 11
clone_size: .

cdr3_aa: ASAPPSGSQY
d_call: TRBD2
j_call: TRBJ2-3
v_call: TRBV6-4
cdr3_length: 10
clone_size: .

cdr3_aa: ASSSGQGFATGELF
d_call: TRBD1
j_call: TRBJ2-2
v_call: TRBV5-4
cdr3_length: 14
clone_size: .

cdr3_aa: ASSYSGNYGYT
d_call: .
j_call: TRBJ1-2
v_call: TRBV6-5
cdr3_length: 11
clone_size: .

cdr3_aa: ASSSSASSYNSPLH
d_call: .
j_call: TRBJ1-6
v_call: TRBV28
cdr3_length: 14
clone_size: .

cdr3_aa: ASSLRTDQNTEAF
d_call: .
j_call: TRBJ1-1
v_call: TRBV5-1
cdr3_length: 13
clone_size: .

cdr3_aa: ASSLWIRHDPEVWELF
d_call: .
j_call: TRBJ2-2
v_call: TRBV9
cdr3_length: 16
clone_size: .

cdr3_aa: ASSDESLASYEQY
d_call: .
j_call: TRBJ2-7
v_call: TRBV10-2
cdr3_length: 13
clone_size: .

cdr3_aa: ASSSGQGAGQPQH
d_call: TRBD1
j_call: TRBJ1-5
v_call: TRBV5-6
cdr3_length: 13
clone_size: .

cdr3_aa: ASSQEGIGSPLH
d_call: .
j_call: TRBJ1-6
v_call: TRBV4-1
cdr3_length: 12
clone_size: .

cdr3_aa: AGALQETQY
d_call: .
j_call: TRBJ2-5
v_call: TRBV2
cdr3_length: 9
clone_size: .

cdr3_aa: ASRSGGAGYEQY
d_call: TRBD2
j_call: TRBJ2-7
v_call: TRBV19
cdr3_length: 12
clone_size: .

cdr3_aa: SVGANNEQF
d_call: .
j_call: TRBJ2-1
v_call: TRBV29-1
cdr3_length: 9
clone_size: .

cdr3_aa: ASTRFTSGDSRNEQF
d_call: TRBD2
j_call: TRBJ2-1
v_call: TRBV14
cdr3_length: 15
clone_size: .

cdr3_aa: ASSPGQGRNSPLH
d_call: TRBD1
j_call: TRBJ1-6
v_call: TRBV7-9
cdr3_length: 13
clone_size: .

cdr3_aa: ASSLDGSPLH
d_call: .
j_call: TRBJ1-6
v_call: TRBV5-1
cdr3_length: 10
clone_size: few

cdr3_aa: ASSLGTGGDTEAF
d_call: TRBD1
j_call: TRBJ1-1
v_call: TRBV18
cdr3_length: 13
clone_size: .

cdr3_aa: ASQGINQPQH
d_call: .
j_call: TRBJ1-5
v_call: TRBV28
cdr3_length: 10
clone_size: .

cdr3_aa: ASSLEAGITDTQY
d_call: .
j_call: TRBJ2-3
v_call: TRBV5-6
cdr3_length: 13
clone_size: .

cdr3_aa: ASSTWDRGSYEQY
d_call: TRBD1
j_call: TRBJ2-7
v_call: TRBV10-1
cdr3_length: 13
clone_size: .

cdr3_aa: ASSSGLAGSYEQY
d_call: TRBD2
j_call: TRBJ2-7
v_call: TRBV7-2
cdr3_length: 13
clone_size: .

cdr3_aa: ASSPAATGELF
d_call: .
j_call: TRBJ2-2
v_call: TRBV6-6
cdr3_length: 11
clone_size: .

cdr3_aa: ASTRTQNEKLF
d_call: .
j_call: TRBJ1-4
v_call: TRBV7-9
cdr3_length: 11
clone_size: .

cdr3_aa: AWSEGRHTQY
d_call: .
j_call: TRBJ2-3
v_call: TRBV30
cdr3_length: 10
clone_size: .

cdr3_aa: ASNIRGNTEAF
d_call: .
j_call: TRBJ1-1
v_call: TRBV6-5
cdr3_length: 11
clone_size: .

cdr3_aa: AISESSGVTDTQY
d_call: .
j_call: TRBJ2-3
v_call: TRBV10-3
cdr3_length: 13
clone_size: .

cdr3_aa: ASSGQGARGELF
d_call: TRBD1
j_call: TRBJ2-2
v_call: TRBV6-1
cdr3_length: 12
clone_size: .

cdr3_aa: AWSASRDYGYT
d_call: .
j_call: TRBJ1-2
v_call: TRBV30
cdr3_length: 11
clone_size: .

cdr3_aa: ASSSLGGVDNEQF
d_call: .
j_call: TRBJ2-1
v_call: TRBV6-5
cdr3_length: 13
clone_size: .

cdr3_aa: ASSLARTSGTSTDTQY
d_call: TRBD2
j_call: TRBJ2-3
v_call: TRBV7-2
cdr3_length: 16
clone_size: once

cdr3_aa: ASRGTGGYEQY
d_call: TRBD1
j_call: TRBJ2-7
v_call: TRBV19
cdr3_length: 11
clone_size: .

cdr3_aa: SVAGTGPWNEQF
d_call: TRBD1
j_call: TRBJ2-1
v_call: TRBV29-1
cdr3_length: 12
clone_size: .

cdr3_aa: ASTGTGLNTEAF
d_call: .
j_call: TRBJ1-1
v_call: TRBV19
cdr3_length: 12
clone_size: .

cdr3_aa: AISESISGNTEAF
d_call: .
j_call: TRBJ1-1
v_call: TRBV10-3
cdr3_length: 13
clone_size: .

cdr3_aa: ASSLSPDYSNQPQH
d_call: .
j_call: TRBJ1-5
v_call: TRBV5-1
cdr3_length: 14
clone_size: .

cdr3_aa: ASSLREAINQAF
d_call: .
j_call: TRBJ1-1
v_call: TRBV5-6
cdr3_length: 12
clone_size: .

cdr3_aa: ASSYSGDRGTGELF
d_call: TRBD1
j_call: TRBJ2-2
v_call: TRBV6-5
cdr3_length: 14
clone_size: .

cdr3_aa: ATKQPGFQETQY
d_call: .
j_call: TRBJ2-5
v_call: TRBV15
cdr3_length: 12
clone_size: .

cdr3_aa: ASSLALQGTEAF
d_call: TRBD1
j_call: TRBJ1-1
v_call: TRBV19
cdr3_length: 12
clone_size: .

cdr3_aa: ASSLPGTGSDYT
d_call: TRBD1
j_call: TRBJ1-2
v_call: TRBV5-1
cdr3_length: 12
clone_size: .

cdr3_aa: ASSENARPGSLRETQY
d_call: .
j_call: TRBJ2-5
v_call: TRBV10-2
cdr3_length: 16
clone_size: once

cdr3_aa: AIQGAGYEQY
d_call: .
j_call: TRBJ2-7
v_call: TRBV10-1
cdr3_length: 10
clone_size: .

cdr3_aa: ASSPAPGGYEQY
d_call: TRBD2
j_call: TRBJ2-7
v_call: TRBV18
cdr3_length: 12
clone_size: once

cdr3_aa: AWNRGNYGYT
d_call: TRBD1
j_call: TRBJ1-2
v_call: TRBV30
cdr3_length: 10
clone_size: .

cdr3_aa: ASSFRSYSNQPQH
d_call: .
j_call: TRBJ1-5
v_call: TRBV28
cdr3_length: 13
clone_size: .

cdr3_aa: ASSLSRGATNEKLF
d_call: .
j_call: TRBJ1-4
v_call: TRBV5-1
cdr3_length: 14
clone_size: .

cdr3_aa: ASTIIEGGSGYT
d_call: .
j_call: TRBJ1-2
v_call: TRBV6-6
cdr3_length: 12
clone_size: .

cdr3_aa: ASSSFVGNTIY
d_call: .
j_call: TRBJ1-3
v_call: TRBV6-5
cdr3_length: 11
clone_size: .

cdr3_aa: ASSSGTSQETQY
d_call: .
j_call: TRBJ2-5
v_call: TRBV5-1
cdr3_length: 12
clone_size: .

cdr3_aa: SVAMTGGWNTEAF
d_call: TRBD1
j_call: TRBJ1-1
v_call: TRBV29-1
cdr3_length: 13
clone_size: .

cdr3_aa: ASSIGGYGYT
d_call: .
j_call: TRBJ1-2
v_call: TRBV14
cdr3_length: 10
clone_size: .